The T cell receptor (beta chain) described here comes from a study of sequential checkpoint blockade in melanoma (dated by TCRdb to between 2017 and 2020). Broadly, across the study: In a 1:1 randomization, patients received either first-line nivolumab then ipilimumab (arm A) or ipilimumab then nivolumab (arm B). DNA from roughly 83 melanoma tumor samples collected before treatment underwent TCRbeta immunosequencing. Matched tumor biopsies were taken from over 20 patients before treatment and at week 13, after single-agent nivolumab (arm A) or ipilimumab (arm B). About 75% of the matched tumor biopsy pairs taken before and after treatment were from the same lesion. Maintenance nivolumab was given following each of the two trial sequences.

Deletion took 5 bases off V and 0 bases off J, with a span of 10 bases between the germline ends. The cysteine opens and the phenylalanine closes a CDR3 of 15 amino acids. Solely the CDR3 DNA is kept, with 45 bases framed from the first base. The germline V gene specifies SGHNT as CDR1 and YENEEA as CDR2. Sample treatment or condition, as interpreted from the label and publication: randomized to nivolumab then ipilimumab (arm A) or the reverse (arm B). No trial patient had received prior DNA-damaging chemotherapy. Samples were obtained from patients with melanoma enrolled in CheckMate 064, a randomized, open-label phase II trial of sequential checkpoint blockade. Genomic DNA from formalin-fixed paraffin-embedded (FFPE) tissue samples served as the input for tumor TCR sequencing. TCRbeta CDR3 regions were immunosequenced from genomic DNA with the immunoSEQ Assay. Prior to high-throughput sequencing, genomic DNA was amplified by bias-controlled multiplex PCR. On the authors' methods: To quantify the absolute abundance of each unique TCRbeta CDR3 region, the sequences were collapsed and filtered. Clonality, defined as 1 minus Pielou's evenness, was calculated using only productive rearrangements. Tumor T-cell fraction was calculated by normalizing TCRbeta template counts to usable DNA, which was estimated from several housekeeping genes. A previously published method was used to identify clones whose frequencies were significantly greater in on-treatment samples than in baseline samples. TCRdb provides this immuneACCESS table in a form limited to in-frame rearrangements. Some clones are lacking; in checked studies, under half of them reflect an unresolved V gene, and why the rest are absent is not known. V, J and clone size were drawn from that table, and D and trimming were deduced from the DNA. The sample records 5,000 to 6,500 clones, roughly 21% of which are singletons. The ten biggest clones cover around 15% of the sample.

Here is what the overall study found, with its caveats: The model for predicting response that combines TCR metrics with mutation burden needs to be validated in larger, independent patient cohorts. Small sample sizes and reduced statistical power limited the within-arm analyses of tumor T-cell fraction. In the nivolumab-first arm (arm A), an association was found between pretreatment tumor TIL clonality and response (P = .04). Clinical benefit was about 30 times more likely to be achieved by patients whose tumor T-cell fraction and clonality increased by week 13. Tumor T-cell fraction and clonality were correlated with PD-L1 staining and CD8+ T-cell counts, but not with mutational load.

This clone was seen only a few times. Its antigen is currently not known. Base-call qualities are not available, and no considerably larger clone is one nucleotide away. The sequence links TRBV11-3 to TRBJ2-2; confidence is insufficient to name the D gene. The input for sequencing was tumor tissue (inferred from file names), taken from a patient given nivolumab and ipilimumab in sequence. The TCR originated in a human donor with melanoma. The nucleotide sequence reads as follows: TGTGCCAGCAGCCCGACGGCAACGAACACCGGGGAGCTGTTTTTT. This encodes CASSPTATNTGELFF.